Sequencing of this TCR beta chain was carried out in a study of T cell responses to AZD1222 COVID-19 vaccine. The CDR3 is 14 amino acids. Germline loops: CDR1 SGHTA, CDR2 FQGNSA. Trimming cost V 6 bases and J 7 bases; bases outside gene matches: 9. Clones were read by immunoSEQ multiplex PCR, and TCRdb kept only the in-frame ones, dropping some. The repertoire consists of about 120,000 clones, with about nine tenths occurring once and the leading ten covering approximately 2.6%. The sequence was collected from an adult who received the AZD1222 COVID-19 vaccine. This specimen consisted of peripheral blood, obtained 28 days after the second AZD1222 dose. The rearrangement uses TRBV7-2 and TRBJ1-2; 9 bases are shared with TRBD1. This CDR3 reads CASRGDRVLVGYTF. As DNA, the CDR3 is TGTGCCAGCAGGGGGGACAGGGTATTAGTTGGCTACACCTTC.